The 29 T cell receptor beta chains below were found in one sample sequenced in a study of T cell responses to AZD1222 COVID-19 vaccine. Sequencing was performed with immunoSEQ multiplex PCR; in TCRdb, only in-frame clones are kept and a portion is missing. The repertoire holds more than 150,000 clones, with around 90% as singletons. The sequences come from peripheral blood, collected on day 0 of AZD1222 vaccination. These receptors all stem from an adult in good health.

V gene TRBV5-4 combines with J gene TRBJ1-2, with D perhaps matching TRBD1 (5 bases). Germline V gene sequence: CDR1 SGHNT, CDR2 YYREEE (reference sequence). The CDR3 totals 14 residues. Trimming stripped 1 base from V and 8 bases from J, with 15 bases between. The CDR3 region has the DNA TGTGCCAGCAGCTTGAAGGCAGGGAGACGCGGCTACACCTTC. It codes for CASSLKAGRRGYTF.

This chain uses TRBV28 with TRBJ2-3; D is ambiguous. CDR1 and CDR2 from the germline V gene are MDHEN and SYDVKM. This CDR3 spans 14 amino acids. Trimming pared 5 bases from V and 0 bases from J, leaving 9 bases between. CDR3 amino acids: CASSGHGSTDTQYF. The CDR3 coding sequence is TGTGCCAGCAGTGGTCACGGGAGCACAGATACGCAGTATTTT.

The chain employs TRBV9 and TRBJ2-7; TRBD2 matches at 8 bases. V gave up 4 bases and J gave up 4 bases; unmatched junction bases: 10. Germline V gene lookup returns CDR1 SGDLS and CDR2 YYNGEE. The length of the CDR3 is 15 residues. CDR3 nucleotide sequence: TGTGCCAGCAGCATCCTAGCGGGCGGAGGGTACGAGCAGTACTTC. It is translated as CASSILAGGGYEQYF.

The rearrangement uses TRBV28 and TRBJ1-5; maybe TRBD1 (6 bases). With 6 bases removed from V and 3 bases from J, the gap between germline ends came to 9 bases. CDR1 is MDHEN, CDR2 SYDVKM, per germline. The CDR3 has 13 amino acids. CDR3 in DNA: TGTGCCAGCAGCGGACAGTACAATCAGCCCCAGCATTTT. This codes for CASSGQYNQPQHF.

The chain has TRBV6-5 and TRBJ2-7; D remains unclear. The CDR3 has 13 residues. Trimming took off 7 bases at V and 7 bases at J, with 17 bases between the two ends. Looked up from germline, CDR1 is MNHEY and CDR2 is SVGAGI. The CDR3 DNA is TGTGCCAGCATTCCGGCAGGAGCGAGAGAGCAGTACTTC. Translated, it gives CASIPAGAREQYF.

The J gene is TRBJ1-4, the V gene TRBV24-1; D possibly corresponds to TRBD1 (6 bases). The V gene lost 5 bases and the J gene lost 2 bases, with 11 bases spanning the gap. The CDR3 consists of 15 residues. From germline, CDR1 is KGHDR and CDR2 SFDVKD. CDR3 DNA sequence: TGTGCCACCAGTGGACGAGGGGGGACTAATGAAAAACTGTTTTTT. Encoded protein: CATSGRGGTNEKLFF.

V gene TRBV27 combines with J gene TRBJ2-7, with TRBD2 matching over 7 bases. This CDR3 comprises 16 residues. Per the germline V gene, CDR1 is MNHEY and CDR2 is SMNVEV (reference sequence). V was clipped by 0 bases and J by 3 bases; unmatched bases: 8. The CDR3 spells CASSLSLGEGFYEQYF. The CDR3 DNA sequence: TGTGCCAGCAGTTTATCCCTTGGGGAGGGTTTCTACGAGCAGTACTTC.

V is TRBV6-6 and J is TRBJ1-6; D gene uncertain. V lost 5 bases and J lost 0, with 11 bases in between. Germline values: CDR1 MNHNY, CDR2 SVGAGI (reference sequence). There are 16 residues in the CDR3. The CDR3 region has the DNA TGTGCCAGCAGTGCACTCGGGAGCTCCTATAATTCACCCCTCCACTTT. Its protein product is CASSALGSSYNSPLHF.

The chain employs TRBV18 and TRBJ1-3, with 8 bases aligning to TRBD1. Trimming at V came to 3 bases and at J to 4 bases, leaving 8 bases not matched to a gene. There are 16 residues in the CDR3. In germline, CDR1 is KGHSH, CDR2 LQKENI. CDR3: CASSPLTGAAGNTIYF. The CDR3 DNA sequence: TGTGCCAGCTCACCCTTGACAGGGGCGGCAGGAAACACCATATATTTT.

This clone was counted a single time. CDR3 DNA: TGTGCCAGCAGTACGCCGGGACAGGGTGAAAAACTGTTTTTT. Encoded protein: CASSTPGQGEKLFF. The V gene is TRBV28, the J gene TRBJ1-4; 9 nucleotides line up with TRBD1. The CDR3 covers 14 residues. V lost 5 bases and J lost 7; bases outside the gene matches: 5. Germline V lookup: CDR1 MDHEN, CDR2 SYDVKM.

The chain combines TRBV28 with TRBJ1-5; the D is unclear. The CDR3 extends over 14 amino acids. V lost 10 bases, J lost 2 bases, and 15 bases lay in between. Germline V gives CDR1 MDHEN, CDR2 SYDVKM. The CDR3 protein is CATGPLGGNQPQHF. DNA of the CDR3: TGTGCCACGGGCCCCTTAGGAGGCAATCAGCCCCAGCATTTT.

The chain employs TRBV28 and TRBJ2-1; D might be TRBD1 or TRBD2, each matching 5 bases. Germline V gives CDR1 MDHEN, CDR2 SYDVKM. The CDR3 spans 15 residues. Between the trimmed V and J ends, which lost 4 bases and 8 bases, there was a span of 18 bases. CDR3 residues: CASSSQVSGSHEQFF. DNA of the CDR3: TGTGCCAGCAGTTCCCAGGTTTCAGGGAGTCATGAGCAGTTCTTC.

CDR3 coding DNA: TGTGCCAGCAGGGGGAGTGCTGGGGCCAACGTCCTGACTTTC. Encoded protein: CASRGSAGANVLTF. The rearrangement uses TRBV7-9 and TRBJ2-6, with D perhaps TRBD2 (5 bases). Trimming shortened V by 6 bases and J by 2 bases, and 8 bases separated the two germline ends. Looked up from germline, CDR1 is SEHNR and CDR2 is FQNEAQ (reference sequence). This CDR3 is built from 14 residues. The full variable domain, rest sourced from reference TRBV7-9 and TRBJ2-6, is DTGVSQNPRHKITKRGQNVTFRCDPISEHNRLYWYRQTLGQGPEFLTYFQNEAQLEKSRLLSDRFSAERPKGSFSTLEIQRTEQGDSAMYLCASRGSAGANVLTFGAGSRLTVL.

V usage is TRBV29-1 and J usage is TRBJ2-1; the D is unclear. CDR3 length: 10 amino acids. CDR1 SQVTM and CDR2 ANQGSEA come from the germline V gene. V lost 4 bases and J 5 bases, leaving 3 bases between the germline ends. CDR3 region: CSVADNEQFF. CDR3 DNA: TGCAGCGTTGCAGACAATGAGCAGTTCTTC.

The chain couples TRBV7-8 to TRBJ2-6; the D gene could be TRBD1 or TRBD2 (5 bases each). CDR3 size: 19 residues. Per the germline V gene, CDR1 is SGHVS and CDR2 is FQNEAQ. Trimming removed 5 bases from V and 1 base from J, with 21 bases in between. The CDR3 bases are TGTGCCAGCAGCGTTGTTACAGGACTGTTTTATTCTGGGGCCAACGTCCTGACTTTC. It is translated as CASSVVTGLFYSGANVLTF.

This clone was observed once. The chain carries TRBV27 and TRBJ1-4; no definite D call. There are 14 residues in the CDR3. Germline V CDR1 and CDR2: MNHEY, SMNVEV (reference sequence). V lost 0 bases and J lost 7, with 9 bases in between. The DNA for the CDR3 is TGTGCCAGCAGTTTATCGAACAGCCCTGAAAAACTGTTTTTT. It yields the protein CASSLSNSPEKLFF.

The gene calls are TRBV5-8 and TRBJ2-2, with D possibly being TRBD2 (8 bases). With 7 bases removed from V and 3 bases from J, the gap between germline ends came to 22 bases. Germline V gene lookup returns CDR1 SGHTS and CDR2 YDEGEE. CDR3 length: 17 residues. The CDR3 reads CASPFGGATGDTGELFF. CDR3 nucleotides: TGTGCCAGCCCCTTCGGGGGGGCTACAGGGGACACCGGGGAGCTGTTTTTT.

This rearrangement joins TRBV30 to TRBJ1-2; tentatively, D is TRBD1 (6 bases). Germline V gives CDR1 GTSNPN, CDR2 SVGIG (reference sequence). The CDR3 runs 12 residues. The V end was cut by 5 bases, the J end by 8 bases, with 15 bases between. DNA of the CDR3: TGTGCCTGGCCTCAAGGAAGGGGGGGCTACACCTTC. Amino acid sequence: CAWPQGRGGYTF.

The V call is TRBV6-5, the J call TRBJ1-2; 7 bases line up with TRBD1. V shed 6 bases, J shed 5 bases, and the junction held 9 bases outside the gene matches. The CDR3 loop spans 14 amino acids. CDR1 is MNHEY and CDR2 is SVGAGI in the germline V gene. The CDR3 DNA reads TGTGCCAGCAGCAGAGCCGGGACAGATTATGGCTACACCTTC. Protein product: CASSRAGTDYGYTF.

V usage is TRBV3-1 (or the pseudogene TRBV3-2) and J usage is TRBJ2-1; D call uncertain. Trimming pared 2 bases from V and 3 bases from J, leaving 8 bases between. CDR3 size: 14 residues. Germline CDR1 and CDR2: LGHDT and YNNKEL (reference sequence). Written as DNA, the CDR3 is TGTGCCAGCAGCCAAAAGGGCAGCTACAATGAGCAGTTCTTC. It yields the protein CASSQKGSYNEQFF.

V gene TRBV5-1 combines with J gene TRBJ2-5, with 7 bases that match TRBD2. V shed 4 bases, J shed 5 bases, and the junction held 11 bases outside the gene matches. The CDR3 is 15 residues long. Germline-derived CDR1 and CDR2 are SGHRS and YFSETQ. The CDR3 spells CASSPEGGSEETQYF. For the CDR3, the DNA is TGCGCCAGCAGCCCGGAGGGCGGGAGTGAGGAGACCCAGTACTTC.

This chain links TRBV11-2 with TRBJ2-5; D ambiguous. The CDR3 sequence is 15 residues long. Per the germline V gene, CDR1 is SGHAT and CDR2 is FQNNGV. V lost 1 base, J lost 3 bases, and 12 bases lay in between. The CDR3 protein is CASSLVFGSKETQYF. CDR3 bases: TGTGCCAGCAGCTTAGTGTTCGGTAGCAAAGAGACCCAGTACTTC. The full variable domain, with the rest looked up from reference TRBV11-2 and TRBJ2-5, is EAGVAQSPRYKIIEKRQSVAFWCNPISGHATLYWYQQILGQGPKLLIQFQNNGVVDDSQLPKDRFSAERLKGVDSTLKIQPAKLEDSAVYLCASSLVFGSKETQYFGPGTRLLVL.

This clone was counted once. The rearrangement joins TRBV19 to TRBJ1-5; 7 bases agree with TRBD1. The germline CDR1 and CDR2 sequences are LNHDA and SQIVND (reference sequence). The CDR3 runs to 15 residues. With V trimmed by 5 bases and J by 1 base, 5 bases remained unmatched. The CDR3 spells CASSLQGTSNQPQHF. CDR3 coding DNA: TGTGCCAGTAGTTTACAGGGGACGAGCAATCAGCCCCAGCATTTT.

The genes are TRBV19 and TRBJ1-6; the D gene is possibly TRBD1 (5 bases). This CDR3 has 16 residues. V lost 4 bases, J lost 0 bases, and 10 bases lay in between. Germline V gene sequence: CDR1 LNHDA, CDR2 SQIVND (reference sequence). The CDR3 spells CASSKWGSSYNSPLHF. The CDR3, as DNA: TGTGCCAGTAGTAAGTGGGGGAGCTCCTATAATTCACCCCTCCACTTT.

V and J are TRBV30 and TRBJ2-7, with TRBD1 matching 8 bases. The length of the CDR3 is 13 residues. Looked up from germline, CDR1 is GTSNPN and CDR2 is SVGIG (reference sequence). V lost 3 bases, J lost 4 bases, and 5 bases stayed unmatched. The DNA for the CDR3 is TGTGCCTGGAGGAGGGACAGGCCGTACGAGCAGTACTTC. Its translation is CAWRRDRPYEQYF.

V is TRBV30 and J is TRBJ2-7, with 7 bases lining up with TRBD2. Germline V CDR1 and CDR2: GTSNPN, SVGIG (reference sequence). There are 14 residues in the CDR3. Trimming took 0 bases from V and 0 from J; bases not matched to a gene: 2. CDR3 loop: CAWSVGGSSYEQYF. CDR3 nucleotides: TGTGCCTGGAGTGTTGGCGGGAGCTCCTACGAGCAGTACTTC.

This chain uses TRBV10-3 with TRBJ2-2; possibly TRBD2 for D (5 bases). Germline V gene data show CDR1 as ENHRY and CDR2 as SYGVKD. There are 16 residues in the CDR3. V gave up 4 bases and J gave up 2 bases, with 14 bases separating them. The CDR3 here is CAISGGRAGNTGELFF. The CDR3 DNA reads TGTGCCATCAGTGGCGGGCGGGCCGGTAACACCGGGGAGCTGTTTTTT.

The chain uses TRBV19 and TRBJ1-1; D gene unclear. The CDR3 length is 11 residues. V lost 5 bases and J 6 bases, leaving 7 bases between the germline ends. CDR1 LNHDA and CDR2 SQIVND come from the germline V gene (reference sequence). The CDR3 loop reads CASSGRAEAFF. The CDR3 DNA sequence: TGTGCCAGTAGTGGGAGGGCTGAAGCTTTCTTT.

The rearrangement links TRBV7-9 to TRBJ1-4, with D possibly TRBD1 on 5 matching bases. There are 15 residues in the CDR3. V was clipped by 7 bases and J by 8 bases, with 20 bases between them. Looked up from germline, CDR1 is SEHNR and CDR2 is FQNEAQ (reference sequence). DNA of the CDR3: TGTGCCAGCACCCCACCCGGGGGGACGGACGAAAAACTGTTTTTT. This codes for CASTPPGGTDEKLFF.